A selection of T cell receptor beta chains follows, all from one sample in a study of T cell responses to AZD1222 COVID-19 vaccine. Only in-frame clones appear in the TCRdb table, and some are missing; sequencing was by immunoSEQ multiplex PCR. The sample consists of about 120,000 clones, 87% of them appearing once. The starting material was peripheral blood, obtained 28 days after the second AZD1222 dose. These receptors came from an adult who received the AZD1222 COVID-19 vaccine. Each CDR3 is given with its conserved first and last residue. Each record gives: clone size, D gene, V gene, J gene, CDR3 length, CDR3 protein, CDR3 DNA. The D gene is left open where the match is weak. Clone size, where shown, is once, few, many, or a class for clones that have expanded.

clone_size: NA; d_call: TRBD1; v_call: TRBV6-5; j_call: TRBJ1-4; cdr3_length: 15; cdr3_aa: CASNWGTGRSEKLFF; cdr3_nt: TGTGCCAGCAATTGGGGGACAGGGAGGAGTGAAAAACTGTTTTTT
clone_size: NA; d_call: NA; v_call: TRBV18; j_call: TRBJ1-1; cdr3_length: 16; cdr3_aa: CASSPADLGKRTEAFF; cdr3_nt: TGTGCCAGCTCCCCGGCAGACCTAGGGAAGCGTACTGAAGCTTTCTTT
clone_size: NA; d_call: NA; v_call: TRBV28; j_call: TRBJ1-2; cdr3_length: 14; cdr3_aa: CASRALDSQYGYTF; cdr3_nt: TGTGCCAGCAGGGCCTTGGACAGTCAATATGGCTACACCTTC
clone_size: NA; d_call: NA; v_call: TRBV18; j_call: TRBJ1-1; cdr3_length: 15; cdr3_aa: CASSPTRQMNTEAFF; cdr3_nt: TGTGCCAGCTCACCTACCCGACAGATGAACACTGAAGCTTTCTTT
clone_size: once; d_call: NA; v_call: TRBV7-2; j_call: TRBJ1-1; cdr3_length: 14; cdr3_aa: CASSFTTGNTEAFF; cdr3_nt: TGTGCCAGCAGCTTTACGACAGGTAACACTGAAGCTTTCTTT
clone_size: NA; d_call: NA; v_call: TRBV28; j_call: TRBJ1-2; cdr3_length: 13; cdr3_aa: CASRAYHRAGYTF; cdr3_nt: TGTGCCAGCAGGGCCTACCACCGAGCCGGCTACACCTTC
clone_size: few; d_call: NA; v_call: TRBV27; j_call: TRBJ1-4; cdr3_length: 15; cdr3_aa: CASSLRMGTNEKLFF; cdr3_nt: TGTGCCAGCAGTCTCAGGATGGGCACTAATGAAAAACTGTTTTTT
clone_size: NA; d_call: NA; v_call: TRBV4-3; j_call: TRBJ2-5; cdr3_length: 15; cdr3_aa: CASSQDLHYQETQYF; cdr3_nt: TGCGCCAGCAGCCAAGATTTACACTACCAAGAGACCCAGTACTTC
clone_size: NA; d_call: NA; v_call: TRBV27; j_call: TRBJ1-1; cdr3_length: 14; cdr3_aa: CASSLVGGNTEAFF; cdr3_nt: TGTGCCAGCAGTTTAGTCGGGGGGAACACTGAAGCTTTCTTT
clone_size: NA; d_call: TRBD1; v_call: TRBV24-1; j_call: TRBJ2-7; cdr3_length: 14; cdr3_aa: CATSDLISGTGQYF; cdr3_nt: TGTGCCACCAGTGACCTAATCTCCGGGACAGGTCAGTACTTC
clone_size: NA; d_call: NA; v_call: TRBV19; j_call: TRBJ1-1; cdr3_length: 18; cdr3_aa: CASSIAGRRGGMNTEAFF; cdr3_nt: TGTGCCAGTAGTATAGCCGGACGGAGGGGGGGTATGAACACTGAAGCTTTCTTT
clone_size: few; d_call: NA; v_call: TRBV3-1/TRBV3-2; j_call: TRBJ2-3; cdr3_length: 14; cdr3_aa: CASSQERRRQEQYF; cdr3_nt: TGTGCCAGCAGCCAAGAGCGTCGGCGTCAAGAGCAGTATTTT
clone_size: once; d_call: NA; v_call: TRBV10-3; j_call: TRBJ1-1; cdr3_length: 13; cdr3_aa: CAITPSLNTEAFF; cdr3_nt: TGTGCCATCACCCCAAGTCTGAACACTGAAGCTTTCTTT
clone_size: many; d_call: NA; v_call: TRBV12-3/TRBV12-4; j_call: TRBJ1-5; cdr3_length: 13; cdr3_aa: CASSSQTNQPQHF; cdr3_nt: TGTGCCAGCAGTTCCCAGACTAATCAGCCCCAGCATTTT
clone_size: NA; d_call: NA; v_call: TRBV30; j_call: TRBJ1-1; cdr3_length: 13; cdr3_aa: CAWKGQKNTEAFF; cdr3_nt: TGTGCCTGGAAGGGGCAGAAGAACACTGAAGCTTTCTTT
clone_size: NA; d_call: NA; v_call: TRBV19; j_call: TRBJ1-3; cdr3_length: 16; cdr3_aa: CASSTTGSGFGNTIYF; cdr3_nt: TGTGCCAGTAGTACGACAGGCAGCGGATTTGGAAACACCATATATTTT
clone_size: NA; d_call: NA; v_call: TRBV14; j_call: TRBJ1-6; cdr3_length: 14; cdr3_aa: CASSQDLSHSPLHF; cdr3_nt: TGTGCCAGCAGCCAAGATCTTTCGCATTCACCCCTCCACTTT
clone_size: NA; d_call: NA; v_call: TRBV29-1; j_call: TRBJ1-2; cdr3_length: 12; cdr3_aa: CSVSGARYGYTF; cdr3_nt: TGCAGCGTTTCGGGCGCCCGCTATGGCTACACCTTC
clone_size: NA; d_call: NA; v_call: TRBV7-2; j_call: TRBJ1-1; cdr3_length: 16; cdr3_aa: CASSPYTPILNTEAFF; cdr3_nt: TGTGCCAGCAGCCCATACACGCCAATCCTGAACACTGAAGCTTTCTTT
clone_size: NA; d_call: NA; v_call: TRBV21-1; j_call: TRBJ2-5; cdr3_length: 10; cdr3_aa: CASTGEPQYF; cdr3_nt: TGTGCCAGCACCGGGGAGCCCCAGTACTTC
clone_size: NA; d_call: NA; v_call: TRBV19; j_call: TRBJ2-5; cdr3_length: 13; cdr3_aa: CASSISPSRTQYF; cdr3_nt: TGTGCCAGTAGTATTTCCCCCTCTAGGACCCAGTACTTC
clone_size: NA; d_call: NA; v_call: TRBV28; j_call: TRBJ1-1; cdr3_length: 13; cdr3_aa: CASSLAGKTEAFF; cdr3_nt: TGTGCCAGCAGTTTAGCAGGGAAGACTGAAGCTTTCTTT
clone_size: NA; d_call: TRBD1; v_call: TRBV15; j_call: TRBJ2-7; cdr3_length: 14; cdr3_aa: CATSRTGATNEQYF; cdr3_nt: TGTGCCACCAGCAGGACAGGGGCGACTAACGAGCAGTACTTC
clone_size: few; d_call: TRBD1; v_call: TRBV4-1; j_call: TRBJ2-2; cdr3_length: 19; cdr3_aa: CASSQDRARQGRGTGELFF; cdr3_nt: TGCGCCAGCAGCCAAGATAGGGCTCGACAGGGGAGAGGCACCGGGGAGCTGTTTTTT
clone_size: NA; d_call: TRBD1; v_call: TRBV7-2; j_call: TRBJ1-5; cdr3_length: 15; cdr3_aa: CASSAGQGEYQPQHF; cdr3_nt: TGTGCCAGCAGCGCCGGACAGGGGGAATATCAGCCCCAGCATTTT
clone_size: NA; d_call: TRBD1; v_call: TRBV5-4; j_call: TRBJ2-5; cdr3_length: 16; cdr3_aa: CASSLEGQGPQETQYF; cdr3_nt: TGTGCCAGCAGCTTGGAGGGACAGGGGCCGCAAGAGACCCAGTACTTC
clone_size: NA; d_call: TRBD2; v_call: TRBV7-8; j_call: TRBJ2-5; cdr3_length: 13; cdr3_aa: CASSRAGVETQYF; cdr3_nt: TGTGCCAGCAGCCGGGCGGGGGTGGAGACCCAGTACTTC
clone_size: NA; d_call: NA; v_call: TRBV5-4; j_call: TRBJ2-1; cdr3_length: 12; cdr3_aa: CASSLYSHEQFF; cdr3_nt: TGTGCCAGCAGCTTGTACAGCCATGAGCAGTTCTTC
clone_size: once; d_call: NA; v_call: TRBV3-1/TRBV3-2; j_call: TRBJ1-1; cdr3_length: 14; cdr3_aa: CASSPGRLNTEAFF; cdr3_nt: TGTGCCAGCAGCCCAGGACGGCTGAACACTGAAGCTTTCTTT
clone_size: NA; d_call: NA; v_call: TRBV3-1/TRBV3-2; j_call: TRBJ1-2; cdr3_length: 15; cdr3_aa: CASSQRQAKGYGYTF; cdr3_nt: TGTGCCAGCAGCCAACGACAGGCAAAGGGCTATGGCTACACCTTC
clone_size: NA; d_call: NA; v_call: TRBV4-3; j_call: TRBJ2-3; cdr3_length: 14; cdr3_aa: CASSQGVTSDTQYF; cdr3_nt: TGCGCCAGCAGCCAAGGTGTCACCTCAGATACGCAGTATTTT
clone_size: NA; d_call: TRBD2; v_call: TRBV11-2; j_call: TRBJ2-1; cdr3_length: 16; cdr3_aa: CASSSGLAGGQNEQFF; cdr3_nt: TGTGCCAGCAGCTCGGGACTAGCGGGGGGGCAGAATGAGCAGTTCTTC
clone_size: NA; d_call: NA; v_call: TRBV29-1; j_call: TRBJ1-2; cdr3_length: 17; cdr3_aa: CSVLVFPVGASEAGYTF; cdr3_nt: TGCAGCGTTCTGGTCTTTCCAGTGGGGGCGTCAGAGGCGGGCTACACCTTC
clone_size: once; d_call: NA; v_call: TRBV28; j_call: TRBJ1-6; cdr3_length: 14; cdr3_aa: CASSFIVYNSPLHF; cdr3_nt: TGTGCCAGCAGTTTTATTGTTTATAATTCACCCCTCCACTTT
clone_size: NA; d_call: TRBD1; v_call: TRBV4-3; j_call: TRBJ2-7; cdr3_length: 13; cdr3_aa: CASSQERGDREYF; cdr3_nt: TGCGCCAGCAGCCAAGAGAGGGGAGACAGGGAATACTTC
clone_size: NA; d_call: TRBD1; v_call: TRBV7-2; j_call: TRBJ2-2; cdr3_length: 16; cdr3_aa: CASSFRTGGSSGELFF; cdr3_nt: TGTGCCAGCAGCTTTAGGACAGGGGGGAGTTCCGGGGAGCTGTTTTTT
clone_size: NA; d_call: TRBD1; v_call: TRBV28; j_call: TRBJ1-2; cdr3_length: 13; cdr3_aa: CASSPDRARGYTF; cdr3_nt: TGTGCCAGCAGCCCCGACAGGGCACGTGGCTACACCTTC
clone_size: NA; d_call: NA; v_call: TRBV19; j_call: TRBJ1-2; cdr3_length: 14; cdr3_aa: CASSNRDMGLSYTF; cdr3_nt: TGTGCCAGTAGTAACCGGGACATGGGGTTAAGCTACACCTTC
clone_size: NA; d_call: NA; v_call: TRBV5-1; j_call: TRBJ1-3; cdr3_length: 14; cdr3_aa: CASSLDGAGNTIYF; cdr3_nt: TGCGCCAGCAGCTTAGATGGGGCTGGAAACACCATATATTTT
clone_size: NA; d_call: NA; v_call: TRBV7-9; j_call: TRBJ2-2; cdr3_length: 16; cdr3_aa: CASTKLRGTNTGELFF; cdr3_nt: TGTGCCAGCACCAAGTTACGGGGGACCAACACCGGGGAGCTGTTTTTT
clone_size: NA; d_call: TRBD1; v_call: TRBV15; j_call: TRBJ1-5; cdr3_length: 15; cdr3_aa: CATHPGGAGNQPQHF; cdr3_nt: TGTGCCACGCACCCAGGGGGCGCTGGCAATCAGCCCCAGCATTTT
clone_size: NA; d_call: NA; v_call: TRBV4-3; j_call: TRBJ2-5; cdr3_length: 14; cdr3_aa: CASSQGTDQETQYF; cdr3_nt: TGCGCCAGCAGCCAAGGGACAGACCAAGAGACCCAGTACTTC
clone_size: NA; d_call: NA; v_call: TRBV28; j_call: TRBJ1-2; cdr3_length: 10; cdr3_aa: CATFDYGYTF; cdr3_nt: TGTGCTACGTTCGACTATGGCTACACCTTC
clone_size: NA; d_call: NA; v_call: TRBV20-1; j_call: TRBJ1-2; cdr3_length: 11; cdr3_aa: CSANLVSGYTF; cdr3_nt: TGCAGTGCTAACCTAGTTTCTGGCTACACCTTC
clone_size: NA; d_call: NA; v_call: TRBV18; j_call: TRBJ2-3; cdr3_length: 16; cdr3_aa: CASSPGVPPSGDTQYF; cdr3_nt: TGTGCCAGCTCACCGGGCGTCCCCCCGTCAGGGGATACGCAGTATTTT
clone_size: NA; d_call: TRBD1; v_call: TRBV15; j_call: TRBJ2-3; cdr3_length: 14; cdr3_aa: CATRRGQGEDTQYF; cdr3_nt: TGTGCCACCAGGCGGGGACAGGGGGAAGATACGCAGTATTTT
clone_size: NA; d_call: NA; v_call: TRBV7-9; j_call: TRBJ1-5; cdr3_length: 12; cdr3_aa: CASSPEGQPQHF; cdr3_nt: TGTGCCAGCAGCCCTGAGGGGCAGCCCCAGCATTTT
clone_size: NA; d_call: NA; v_call: TRBV6-5; j_call: TRBJ1-1; cdr3_length: 13; cdr3_aa: CASRATGNTEAFF; cdr3_nt: TGTGCCAGCAGGGCGACAGGGAACACTGAAGCTTTCTTT
clone_size: NA; d_call: TRBD1; v_call: TRBV7-3; j_call: TRBJ1-1; cdr3_length: 16; cdr3_aa: CASSLVQGVMGTEAFF; cdr3_nt: TGTGCCAGCAGCTTAGTACAGGGGGTTATGGGCACTGAAGCTTTCTTT
clone_size: once; d_call: TRBD1; v_call: TRBV27; j_call: TRBJ1-5; cdr3_length: 14; cdr3_aa: CASSPHRGVQPQHF; cdr3_nt: TGTGCCAGCAGTCCACACAGGGGAGTTCAGCCCCAGCATTTT
clone_size: NA; d_call: TRBD2; v_call: TRBV5-4; j_call: TRBJ2-5; cdr3_length: 14; cdr3_aa: CASSLGGLGETQYF; cdr3_nt: TGTGCCAGCAGCTTGGGGGGACTAGGAGAGACCCAGTACTTC
clone_size: NA; d_call: NA; v_call: TRBV30; j_call: TRBJ1-2; cdr3_length: 12; cdr3_aa: CAWSVGNRGYTF; cdr3_nt: TGTGCCTGGAGTGTAGGGAACCGCGGCTACACCTTC
clone_size: NA; d_call: TRBD2; v_call: TRBV3-1/TRBV3-2; j_call: TRBJ2-2; cdr3_length: 15; cdr3_aa: CASSVLAGNTGELFF; cdr3_nt: TGTGCCAGCAGCGTATTAGCGGGGAACACCGGGGAGCTGTTTTTT
clone_size: NA; d_call: NA; v_call: TRBV28; j_call: TRBJ1-3; cdr3_length: 16; cdr3_aa: CASSLSFGGNGNTIYF; cdr3_nt: TGTGCCAGCAGTTTATCTTTCGGCGGCAATGGAAACACCATATATTTT